This TCR beta chain is from a study of T cell responses to AZD1222 COVID-19 vaccine. CDR1 and CDR2 from the germline V gene are MNHEY and SVGAGI. After removal of 6 bases from V and 0 bases from J, the junction contained 2 bases not matched to a gene. CDR3 size: 14 residues. Study results and limitations: Sampled repertoires all dated from after the peak T cell response. Seropositive at baseline were only 5 or 6 AZD1222 recipients. Unmutated variant regions reportedly attract nearly half of all spike-specific TCRs. CD4 TCRs linked to vaccination spanned spike, dominating at 160-218 and 743-854.

Libraries were prepared by immunoSEQ multiplex PCR; TCRdb keeps only in-frame clonotypes and omits some of them. Of some 130,000 clones in the sample, approximately 85% were seen once. On this clone itself: Its antigen remains unknown.

The chain is built from TRBV6-5 and TRBJ1-3; 7 bases map to TRBD1. The sequence came from an adult in good health. Here the sequenced sample was peripheral blood, taken on day 0 of MenACWY control vaccination. This CDR3 reads CASRTGDSGNTIYF. The DNA for the CDR3 is TGTGCCAGCAGAACAGGGGACTCTGGAAACACCATATATTTT.